This entry lists 31 T cell receptor beta chains sequenced from one sample in a study of blood T cell repertoires in COVID-19. The method was immunoSEQ multiplex PCR; TCRdb's version includes in-frame clones alone and lacks a portion of them. Among 150,000 to 200,000 clones listed, 78% were seen once. The sequencing sample was made of peripheral blood. Receptors originate from a woman at least 80 years old with acute or convalescent COVID-19.

The chain combines TRBV5-4 with TRBJ2-1; D may be TRBD2 (5 bases). Germline CDR1 SGHNT, CDR2 YYREEE (reference sequence). The germline V and J ends were trimmed by 4 bases and 7 bases, with 21 bases remaining between them. The CDR3 runs to 16 residues. The CDR3 nucleotides read TGTGCCAGCAGCGGGCCCTCCACTACGGGGTGGAATGAGCAGTTCTTC. This sequence encodes CASSGPSTTGWNEQFF.

The gene calls are TRBV24-1 and TRBJ2-7, with 10 bases that match TRBD2. J gave up 6 bases and V 3 bases, and 16 bases lay outside the gene matches. This CDR3 comprises 18 residues. CDR1 KGHDR and CDR2 SFDVKD come from the germline V gene. CDR3 bases: TGTGCCACCAGTGATCTCGCATCGACTAGCGGGTACCTGTTCGAGCAGTACTTC. It is translated as CATSDLASTSGYLFEQYF.

The rearrangement links TRBV4-2 to TRBJ1-2; D unclear. With 0 bases removed from V and 0 bases from J, the gap between germline ends came to 8 bases. Germline CDR1 LGHNA, CDR2 YNFKEQ. This CDR3 has 15 residues. The CDR3 DNA sequence: TGTGCCAGCAGCCAAGAGAGTCGAACTAACTATGGCTACACCTTC. Translating gives CASSQESRTNYGYTF.

This clone was seen a few times. The same CDR3 also results from other DNA sequences found in this sample. This chain links TRBV5-1 with TRBJ2-5; 12 bases agree with TRBD2. The CDR3 is 14 residues long. The germline V gene encodes CDR1 SGHRS and CDR2 YFSETQ. Losses at the gene ends were 5 bases for V and 4 bases for J; bases not matched to a gene: 3. The CDR3 coding sequence is TGCGCCAGCAGACCGGGACTAGCGGGAGAGACCCAGTACTTC. Translating it yields CASRPGLAGETQYF.

The genes are TRBV5-4 and TRBJ1-1; 9 bases match TRBD1. Per germline, CDR1 SGHNT and CDR2 YYREEE (reference sequence). V shed 4 bases, J shed 1 base, and the junction held 5 bases outside the gene matches. This CDR3 comprises 15 residues. CDR3 nucleotide sequence: TGTGCCAGCAGCCCGCCGACAGGGGGGAACACTGAAGCTTTCTTT. Amino acids: CASSPPTGGNTEAFF.

This clone was found once. The chain joins TRBV19 to TRBJ1-5; D not certain. This CDR3 is built from 15 residues. Germline CDR1 reads LNHDA; CDR2 reads SQIVND (reference sequence). The V end was cut by 2 bases, the J end by 0 bases, with 8 bases between. CDR3: CASSIHSNSNQPQHF. CDR3 coding DNA: TGTGCCAGTAGTATACACAGCAATAGCAATCAGCCCCAGCATTTT.

J is TRBJ2-7 and V is TRBV27, with TRBD2 matching over 7 bases. The CDR3 totals 13 residues. Germline V lookup: CDR1 MNHEY, CDR2 SMNVEV (reference sequence). Losses at the gene ends were 2 bases for V and 3 bases for J; bases not matched to a gene: 1. The CDR3 is CASSLERGYEQYF. CDR3 DNA sequence: TGTGCCAGCAGTTTAGAGCGGGGCTACGAGCAGTACTTC.

The chain combines TRBV5-1 with TRBJ1-2; a weak D match, TRBD1 (5 bases). From germline, CDR1 is SGHRS and CDR2 YFSETQ. The CDR3 covers 17 residues. V was clipped by 4 bases and J by 5 bases, with 24 bases between them. The CDR3 spells CASSDVGGRANSYGYTF. The CDR3 DNA follows: TGCGCCAGCAGCGATGTGGGAGGCAGGGCCAATAGTTATGGCTACACCTTC.

The V gene is TRBV6-5, the J gene TRBJ1-5; TRBD1 is a possible D gene (6 bases). Trimming shortened V by 6 bases and J by 0 bases, and 12 bases separated the two germline ends. The V gene's germline CDR1 is MNHEY and CDR2 SVGAGI. The CDR3 loop spans 15 amino acids. The CDR3 DNA reads TGTGCCAGCAGAGACGGGGGGGCTAGCAATCAGCCCCAGCATTTT. Translation: CASRDGGASNQPQHF.

This sequence joins TRBV2 and TRBJ2-5; TRBD1 matches at 7 bases. The V segment lost 8 bases and the J segment 1 base; nucleotides outside the gene matches: 7. The CDR3 length is 14 residues. CDR1 is SNHLY and CDR2 is FYNNEI in the germline V gene. DNA of the CDR3: TGTGCCAGCGCCGAGGGACAGCTCCAAGAGACCCAGTACTTC. Its protein product is CASAEGQLQETQYF.

This clone came up once. The V and J genes are TRBV6-2 or TRBV6-3 and TRBJ2-7, with no clear D. The ends were cut back, 0 bases at V and 2 bases at J, with 11 bases in the middle. The CDR3 has 15 residues. CDR1 and CDR2 (germline): MNHEY, SVGEGT. The CDR3 region is CASSYSRLTTYEQYF. The CDR3 DNA reads TGTGCCAGCAGTTACTCAAGACTCACAACCTACGAGCAGTACTTC.

This clone showed up just a few times. The chain links TRBV27 to TRBJ1-1, with D perhaps matching TRBD1 (5 bases). Trimming pared 2 bases from V and 8 bases from J, leaving 15 bases between. Germline lookup yields CDR1 MNHEY and CDR2 SMNVEV (reference sequence). The CDR3 totals 14 residues. CDR3 DNA sequence: TGTGCCAGCAGTTTAACCCGGACACGTATCGAAGCTTTCTTT. It specifies CASSLTRTRIEAFF.

V and J are TRBV24-1 and TRBJ1-5; 8 bases fit TRBD1. After removal of 4 bases from V and 5 bases from J, the junction contained 3 bases not matched to a gene. The CDR3 is 14 amino acids. Germline V gene data show CDR1 as KGHDR and CDR2 as SFDVKD. The CDR3 here is CATSEAGGHQPQHF. Here the CDR3 DNA reads TGTGCCACCAGTGAGGCAGGGGGCCATCAGCCCCAGCATTTT.

The chain couples TRBV28 to TRBJ2-2; 11 bases line up with TRBD2. V lost 6 bases, J lost 3 bases, and 6 bases stayed unmatched. Per the germline V gene, CDR1 is MDHEN and CDR2 is SYDVKM. The CDR3 has 16 amino acids. The CDR3 region has the DNA TGTGCCAGCAGAGAGGGACTAGCGGCGTACACCGGGGAGCTGTTTTTT. This codes for CASREGLAAYTGELFF. The complete variable domain, with remaining parts taken from reference TRBV28 and TRBJ2-2, reads DVKVTQSSRYLVKRTGEKVFLECVQDMDHENMFWYRQDPGLGLRLIYFSYDVKMKEKGDIPEGYSVSREKKERFSLILESASTNQTSMYLCASREGLAAYTGELFFGEGSRLTVL.

This clone was observed a handful of times. In nucleotides, the CDR3 is TGTGCCAGCAGCCAATGGACAGGGGATGGCTACACCTTC. Protein sequence: CASSQWTGDGYTF. The rearrangement links TRBV3-1 (or the pseudogene TRBV3-2) to TRBJ1-2, with 9 bases aligning to TRBD1. The CDR3 is 13 amino acids. The germline V gene has CDR1 LGHDT and CDR2 YNNKEL (reference sequence). V lost 2 bases to trimming and J lost 6 bases; unmatched junction nucleotides: 1.

The rearrangement links TRBV24-1 to TRBJ1-2; D remains unclear. Germline lookup yields CDR1 KGHDR and CDR2 SFDVKD. The CDR3 runs 12 residues. Trimming took 7 bases from V and 2 from J, leaving 7 bases between them. The CDR3 spells CATSDTNYGYTF. In DNA form, the CDR3 reads TGTGCCACCAGCGACACCAACTATGGCTACACCTTC.

The V gene is TRBV5-4, the J gene TRBJ1-1, with D possibly being TRBD1 (6 bases). CDR1 SGHNT and CDR2 YYREEE come from the germline V gene (reference sequence). The ends were cut back, 5 bases at V and 1 base at J, with 12 bases in the middle. The CDR3 sequence is 14 residues long. The CDR3 loop is CASRSWTENTEAFF. As DNA, the CDR3 is TGTGCCAGCAGGTCCTGGACAGAGAACACTGAAGCTTTCTTT.

The chain joins TRBV30 to TRBJ1-3; 8 bases agree with TRBD1. V lost 5 bases to trimming and J lost 4 bases; unmatched junction nucleotides: 1. CDR1 and CDR2 (germline): GTSNPN, SVGIG (reference sequence). CDR3 size: 12 residues. The CDR3 bases are TGTGCCTGGGGACAGGGAGGAAACACCATATATTTT. It encodes CAWGQGGNTIYF.

The genes are TRBV7-8 and TRBJ2-5; 7 positions agree with TRBD2. The CDR3 runs 15 residues. The V and J ends lost 5 bases and 1 base, in that order; junction bases with no gene match: 7. Germline CDR1 SGHVS, CDR2 FQNEAQ. CDR3: CASSPRRGVQETQYF. CDR3 bases: TGTGCCAGCAGCCCGAGACGGGGGGTCCAAGAGACCCAGTACTTC.

This chain links TRBV6-5 with TRBJ2-1, with 7 positions matching TRBD1. Germline trimming cut 5 bases from V and 4 bases from J; bases unmatched to any gene: 8. This CDR3 region has 15 residues. Germline V gives CDR1 MNHEY, CDR2 SVGAGI. Written as DNA, the CDR3 is TGTGCCAGCAGTAGGACAGGAGTAGGGTACAATGAGCAGTTCTTC. Protein product: CASSRTGVGYNEQFF.

The J gene is TRBJ1-5, the V gene TRBV3-1 (or the pseudogene TRBV3-2); 9 bases match TRBD1. V lost 4 bases and J lost 7; bases outside the gene matches: 5. The germline gives CDR1 LGHDT, CDR2 YNNKEL (reference sequence). CDR3 length: 14 amino acids. DNA for the CDR3: TGTGCCAGCAGCCCAAACAGGGGGCCCCAGCCCCAGCATTTT. Its protein product is CASSPNRGPQPQHF.

The J gene is TRBJ2-7, the V gene TRBV7-2, with 8 bases identical to TRBD2. The germline V gene has CDR1 SGHTA and CDR2 FQGNSA. This CDR3 has 15 residues. V was pared by 5 bases and J by 4 bases, with 10 bases of the junction left unmatched. The CDR3 nucleotides are TGTGCCAGCAGCCTTGGGGGGCGGGAGGTATACGAGCAGTACTTC. This sequence encodes CASSLGGREVYEQYF.

The rearrangement uses TRBV5-1 and TRBJ1-2, with 9 bases aligning to TRBD1. Germline V gene lookup returns CDR1 SGHRS and CDR2 YFSETQ. V shed 4 bases, J shed 3 bases, and the junction held 7 bases outside the gene matches. There are 15 residues in the CDR3. CDR3 sequence (DNA): TGCGCCAGCAGCCGGCGACAGGGGGGAGACTATGGCTACACCTTC. Protein: CASSRRQGGDYGYTF.

Written as DNA, the CDR3 is TGTGCCAGCAGCTTGTCGGGTTCTACCGGGGAGCTGTTTTTT. This gives the protein CASSLSGSTGELFF. The chain has TRBV5-8 and TRBJ2-2, with D unclear. Trimming took off 1 base at V and 5 bases at J, with 9 bases between the two ends. Germline V lookup: CDR1 SGHTS, CDR2 YDEGEE. The CDR3 sequence is 14 residues long. The full variable domain, with the rest looked up from reference TRBV5-8 and TRBJ2-2, is EAGVTQSPTHLIKTRGQQATLRCSPISGHTSVYWYQQALGLGLQFLLWYDEGEERNRGNFPPRFSGRQFPNYSSELNVNALELEDSALYLCASSLSGSTGELFFGEGSRLTVL.

The sample holds a few counts of this clone. The chain is built from TRBV6-4 and TRBJ2-3; 12 nucleotides line up with TRBD2. CDR1 and CDR2 from the germline V gene are MRHNA and SNTAGT. The junction had 11 bases not matched to a gene; V was cut back by 5 bases and J by 8 bases. The CDR3 loop spans 16 amino acids. In DNA, the CDR3 is TGTGCCAGCAGTCGGAGGACTAGCGGGACGAAGGGTACGCAGTATTTT. Encoded protein: CASSRRTSGTKGTQYF.

This clone was detected once. The V and J genes are TRBV12-3 or TRBV12-4 and TRBJ2-4, with TRBD1 matching over 7 bases. The CDR3 covers 13 residues. The trim removed 6 bases at V and 3 bases at J, leaving 2 bases unmatched. The CDR3 spells CASSTGVKNIQYF. The CDR3 DNA sequence: TGTGCCAGCAGCACAGGGGTCAAAAACATTCAGTACTTC.

V is TRBV30 and J is TRBJ2-7, with a weak D call TRBD2 (6 bases). The CDR3 is 15 amino acids. Germline CDR1 is GTSNPN and CDR2 is SVGIG (reference sequence). Trimming cost V 0 bases and J 2 bases, with 14 bases left between them. The CDR3 nucleotides read TGTGCCTGGAGTGTTGGTAGCGGCTTGCCCTACGAGCAGTACTTC. Its translation: CAWSVGSGLPYEQYF.

Only one count was recorded for this clone. CDR3 nucleotide sequence: TGTGCCAGCAGCCGACAGGGTGGCACTGAAGCTTTCTTT. Translation: CASSRQGGTEAFF. The chain has TRBV3-1 (or the pseudogene TRBV3-2) and TRBJ1-1, with 7 bases matching TRBD1. The CDR3 has 13 amino acids. Germline CDR1 and CDR2: LGHDT and YNNKEL (reference sequence). J was trimmed by 4 bases and V by 4 bases; bases with no gene match: 3.

The chain recombines TRBV2 with TRBJ1-1; tentative D call: TRBD1 (5 bases). The germline V gene has CDR1 SNHLY and CDR2 FYNNEI. Trimming cost V 8 bases and J 6 bases, with 19 bases left between them. The CDR3 runs 14 residues. The CDR3 DNA is TGTGCCAGCGGAGTCGGACACCGGGTGCCTGAAGCTTTCTTT. Encoded protein: CASGVGHRVPEAFF.

The V call is TRBV5-1, the J call TRBJ2-2; 7 bases match TRBD1. The V and J ends lost 5 bases and 0 bases, in that order; junction bases with no gene match: 7. Per germline, CDR1 SGHRS and CDR2 YFSETQ. CDR3 length: 16 amino acids. The CDR3 sequence: CASRTGQATNTGELFF. The CDR3 bases are TGCGCCAGCAGAACCGGACAGGCCACGAACACCGGGGAGCTGTTTTTT. The variable domain in full, with the rest retrieved from reference TRBV5-1 and TRBJ2-2, is KAGVTQTPRYLIKTRGQQVTLSCSPISGHRSVSWYQQTPGQGLQFLFEYFSETQRNKGNFPGRFSGRQFSNSRSEMNVSTLELGDSALYLCASRTGQATNTGELFFGEGSRLTVL.

The CDR3, as DNA: TGCGCCAGCAGCTCCATGCAGGGAGGGTCCTACAATGAGCAGTTCTTC. This sequence encodes CASSSMQGGSYNEQFF. The J gene is TRBJ2-1, the V gene TRBV5-1; 7 nucleotides agree with TRBD2. V gave up 3 bases and J gave up 1 base; unmatched junction bases: 7. CDR1 and CDR2 from the germline V gene are SGHRS and YFSETQ. This CDR3 spans 16 amino acids.